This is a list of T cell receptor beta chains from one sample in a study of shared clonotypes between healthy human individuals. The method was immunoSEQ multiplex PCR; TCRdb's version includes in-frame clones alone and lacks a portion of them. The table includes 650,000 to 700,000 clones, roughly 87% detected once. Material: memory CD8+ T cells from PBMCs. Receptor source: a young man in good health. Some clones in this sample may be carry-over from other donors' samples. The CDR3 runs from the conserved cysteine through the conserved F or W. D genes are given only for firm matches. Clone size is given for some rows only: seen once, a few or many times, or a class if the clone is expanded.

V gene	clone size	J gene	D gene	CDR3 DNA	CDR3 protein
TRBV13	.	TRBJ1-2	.	TGTGCCAGCAGCTTAGGGGCGGGGTTTGATGGCTACACCTTC	CASSLGAGFDGYTF
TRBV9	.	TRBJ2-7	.	TGTGCCAGCAGCGTAGTAGACCACTCCTACGAGCAGTACTTC	CASSVVDHSYEQYF
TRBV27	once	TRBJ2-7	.	TGTGCCAGCAGTTCTCAAACCGGGACTTGGTCCTACGAGCAGTACTTC	CASSSQTGTWSYEQYF
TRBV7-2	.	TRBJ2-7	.	TGTGCCAGCAGCTTAGCAGGGGTAGCGTATCCCTCCTACGAGCAGTACTTC	CASSLAGVAYPSYEQYF
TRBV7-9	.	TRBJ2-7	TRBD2	TGTGCCAGCAGCTACCCTAGCGGGAGCGGCGAGCAGTACTTC	CASSYPSGSGEQYF
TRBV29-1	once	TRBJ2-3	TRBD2	TGCAGCGGATGGACTAGCGGGAATACGCAGTATTTT	CSGWTSGNTQYF
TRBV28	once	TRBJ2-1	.	TGTGCCAGCAGTCCCCCCGGCGATGAGCAGTTCTTC	CASSPPGDEQFF
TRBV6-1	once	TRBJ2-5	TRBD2	TGTGCCAGCAGTGAAGGTTGGGCTACGGGAGGGACCCAGTACTTC	CASSEGWATGGTQYF
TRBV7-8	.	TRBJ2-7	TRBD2	TGTGCCAGCAGCTTAGCACGGACTAGCGGGGCCTACGAGCAGTACTTC	CASSLARTSGAYEQYF
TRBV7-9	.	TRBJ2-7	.	TGTGCCAGCAGCTCAAGCCCAGGGTTCCACGAGCAGTACTTC	CASSSSPGFHEQYF
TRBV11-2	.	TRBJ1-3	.	TGTGCCAGCAGACCGCGGGGTTCGCCTGGAAACACCATATATTTT	CASRPRGSPGNTIYF
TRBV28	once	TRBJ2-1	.	TGTGCCAGCAGTTTAGGGGCGGGATCCGATGTTGAGCAGTTCTTC	CASSLGAGSDVEQFF
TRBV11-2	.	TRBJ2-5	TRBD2	TGTGCCAGCAGCTTAGAAGCGGGGGCCCAAGAGACCCAGTACTTC	CASSLEAGAQETQYF
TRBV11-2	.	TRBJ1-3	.	TGTGCCAGCAGCTTAGGAGGGACTGGAAACACCATATATTTT	CASSLGGTGNTIYF
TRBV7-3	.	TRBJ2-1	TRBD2	TGTGCCAGCAGTCACACCCTTGGGAGGGCCGCCTACAATGAGCAGTTCTTC	CASSHTLGRAAYNEQFF
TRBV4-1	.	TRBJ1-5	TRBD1	TGCGCCAGCAGCCAAGGGACAGGGGGCGCGTATCAGCCCCAGCATTTT	CASSQGTGGAYQPQHF
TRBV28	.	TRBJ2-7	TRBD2	TGTGCCAGCAATCTAGCGGGAGTCTCCTACGAGCAGTACTTC	CASNLAGVSYEQYF
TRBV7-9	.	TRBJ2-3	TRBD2	TGTGCCAGCAGCATAGACCGGGGGGGTACGCAGTATTTT	CASSIDRGGTQYF
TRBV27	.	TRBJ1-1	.	TGTGCCAGCAGTTTATGGGCCGGGACACCGACCGAAGCTTTCTTT	CASSLWAGTPTEAFF
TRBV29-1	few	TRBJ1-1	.	TGCAGCGTTCCAGGTCGGGGAACTGAAGCTTTCTTT	CSVPGRGTEAFF
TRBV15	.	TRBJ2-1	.	TGTGCCACCAGCGGACTAACGGGGTCCTCCTACAATGAGCAGTTCTTC	CATSGLTGSSYNEQFF
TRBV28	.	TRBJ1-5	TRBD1	TGTGCCAGCAGTCCACCCAGGTGGGACAGGGCGGGTTCGGGGGATCAGCCCCAGCATTTT	CASSPPRWDRAGSGDQPQHF
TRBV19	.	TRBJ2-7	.	TGTGCCAGTCAGGCAGGACCGACCTACGAGCAGTACTTC	CASQAGPTYEQYF
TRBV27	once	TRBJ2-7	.	TGTGCCAGCAGTTTATCGGCAGCCTACGAGCAGTACTTC	CASSLSAAYEQYF
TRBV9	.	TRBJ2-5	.	TGTGCCAGCAGCGTAGGACCCGAAGAGACCCAGTACTTC	CASSVGPEETQYF
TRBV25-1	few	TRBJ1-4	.	TGTGCCAGCAGTTCTAATGAAAAACTGTTTTTT	CASSSNEKLFF
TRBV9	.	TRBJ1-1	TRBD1	TGTGCCAGCAGCCCCGGGGCTGGGTCTACAGGGGTGAACACTGAAGCTTTCTTT	CASSPGAGSTGVNTEAFF
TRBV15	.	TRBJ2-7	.	TGTGCCACCAGCAGAGACTCTCTTCTAAGTGAGCAGTACTTC	CATSRDSLLSEQYF
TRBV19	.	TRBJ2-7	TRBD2	TGTGCCAGTAGTGTCGGGACTAGCACAGCCTACGAGCAGTACTTC	CASSVGTSTAYEQYF
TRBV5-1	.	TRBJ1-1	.	TGCGCCAGCAGCCCGACGGAGATGAACACTGAAGCTTTCTTT	CASSPTEMNTEAFF
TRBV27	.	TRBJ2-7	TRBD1	TGTGCCAGCAGGACAGGGACGGGCGAGCAGTACTTC	CASRTGTGEQYF
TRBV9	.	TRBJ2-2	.	TGTGCCAGCAGCTCCGGCCGGGCCGGGGAGCTGTTTTTT	CASSSGRAGELFF
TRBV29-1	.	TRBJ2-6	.	TGCAGCGTGGATCCGCAGGGTGGTGGGGCCAACGTCCTGACTTTC	CSVDPQGGGANVLTF
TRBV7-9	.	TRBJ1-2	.	TGTGCCAGCAGCTACGGCCCTGCAGGGATTAACGAGGGCTACACCTTC	CASSYGPAGINEGYTF
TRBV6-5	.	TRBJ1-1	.	TGTGCCAGCAGTTTAGGGGGGCTGACTGAAGCTTTCTTT	CASSLGGLTEAFF
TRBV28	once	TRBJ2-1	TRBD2	TGTGCCAGCAGTAAGACTAGCGGGAGATCGGGTGAGCAGTTCTTC	CASSKTSGRSGEQFF
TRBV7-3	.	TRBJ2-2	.	TGTGCCAGCAGCGGAGGGGCAGGCCGAACCGGGGAGCTGTTTTTT	CASSGGAGRTGELFF
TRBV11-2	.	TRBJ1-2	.	TGTGCCAGCAGTTTGGACAGTTATGGCTACACCTTC	CASSLDSYGYTF
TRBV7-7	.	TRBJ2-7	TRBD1	TGTGCCAGCAGCCCAACGGGGACAGGGGGCCACGTCCTGACTGAATTCTACGAGCAGTACTTC	CASSPTGTGGHVLTEFYEQYF
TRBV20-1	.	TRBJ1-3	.	TGCAGTGGGCGGAACACCATATATTTT	CSGRNTIYF
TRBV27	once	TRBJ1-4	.	TGTGCCAGCAGTTTCGGGGCAAAGGACCTCGGAAAACTGTTTTTT	CASSFGAKDLGKLFF
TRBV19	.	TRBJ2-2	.	TGTGCCAGTGGGGGGGCGCGCACCGGGGAGCTGTTTTTT	CASGGARTGELFF
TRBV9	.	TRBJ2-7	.	TGTGCCAGCAGCGCCACCTCGGGAGGGGGCTACCGCGAGCAGTACTTC	CASSATSGGGYREQYF
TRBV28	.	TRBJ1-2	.	TGTGCCAGCAGGCTTCGGGGGTCGGTCGGCTACACCTTC	CASRLRGSVGYTF
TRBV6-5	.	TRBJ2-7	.	TGTGCCAGCAGTACCTTAGGATACGAGCAGTACTTC	CASSTLGYEQYF
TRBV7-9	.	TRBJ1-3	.	TGTGCCAGCAGCCCCATAGGCAGGGTCTCTGGAAACACCATATATTTT	CASSPIGRVSGNTIYF
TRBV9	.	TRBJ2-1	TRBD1	TGTGCCAGCAGCGTACGGGCAGGGGGCCCCCCCGAGCAGTTCTTC	CASSVRAGGPPEQFF
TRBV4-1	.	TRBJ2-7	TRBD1	TGCGCCAGCAGCCAAGATTTAGGGGGCGGATACGAGCAGTACTTC	CASSQDLGGGYEQYF
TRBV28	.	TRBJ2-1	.	TGTGCCAGCAGTTTGAGCAGGGCATATAGCTCCTACAATGAGCAGTTCTTC	CASSLSRAYSSYNEQFF
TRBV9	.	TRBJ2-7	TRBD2	TGTGCCAGCAGCGTAGGACTAGCGCCCTACGAGCAGTACTTC	CASSVGLAPYEQYF
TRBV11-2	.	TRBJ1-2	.	TGTGCCAGCAGCCCAACCTACCTACCCGGGGGCCCTAACTATGGCTACACCTTC	CASSPTYLPGGPNYGYTF
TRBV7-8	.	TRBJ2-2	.	TGTGCCAGCAGCTTAGTTCCCTCAAAAGGAAGGACCGGGGAGCTGTTTTTT	CASSLVPSKGRTGELFF
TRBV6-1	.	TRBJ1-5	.	TGTGCCAGCAGTGAAAGTCGGGGGAATGGAGGATATCAGCCCCAGCATTTT	CASSESRGNGGYQPQHF
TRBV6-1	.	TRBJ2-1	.	TGTGCCATGGAGGACCCCCTCCTCGATGAGCAGTTCTTC	CAMEDPLLDEQFF